Listed here are 27 T cell receptor beta chains from one sample, sequenced in a study of blood T cell repertoires in COVID-19. Here immunoSEQ multiplex PCR was the method, and the copy in TCRdb shows in-frame clones only, minus some. This table has about 230,000 clones, around four fifths appearing once. Sequencing was carried out using peripheral blood. All receptors derive from a woman between 70 and 85 years old with active or convalescent COVID-19.

V is TRBV7-3 and J is TRBJ2-2; TRBD2 agrees at 8 bases. The CDR3 totals 14 residues. V shed 6 bases and J 3 bases; nucleotides not matched to a gene: 3. Germline-derived CDR1 and CDR2 are SGHTA and FQGTGA. This CDR3 is CASSSGVDTGELFF. CDR3 coding DNA: TGTGCCAGCAGTAGCGGGGTAGACACCGGGGAGCTGTTTTTT.

This chain connects TRBV3-1 (or the pseudogene TRBV3-2) to TRBJ2-3; 16 bases line up with TRBD2. Germline V gives CDR1 LGHDT, CDR2 YNNKEL (reference sequence). After removal of 4 bases from V and 11 bases from J, the junction contained 12 bases not matched to a gene. The CDR3 has 17 amino acids. The CDR3 DNA reads as TGTGCCAGCAGCCCATCAACCGGGACTAGCGGGGGGGTCGGGCAGTATTTT. It codes for CASSPSTGTSGGVGQYF.

The chain joins TRBV7-8 to TRBJ2-3, with D possibly being TRBD1 (5 bases). CDR3 size: 15 residues. The ends were cut back, 2 bases at V and 6 bases at J, with 15 bases in the middle. The germline gives CDR1 SGHVS, CDR2 FQNEAQ. Here the CDR3 DNA reads TGTGCCAGCAGCTTAAGACAGACCATCGGGGATACGCAGTATTTT. Protein: CASSLRQTIGDTQYF.

This chain joins TRBV5-1 and TRBJ2-5; tentatively, D is TRBD1 (7 bases). Germline CDR1 is SGHRS and CDR2 is YFSETQ. With 4 bases removed from V and 2 bases from J, the gap between germline ends came to 15 bases. This CDR3 region has 15 residues. The CDR3 here is CASSGGPGGQETQYF. CDR3 in DNA: TGCGCCAGCAGCGGGGGACCAGGGGGGCAAGAGACCCAGTACTTC.

This clone appeared a single time. The J gene is TRBJ1-4, the V gene TRBV5-1, with 9 bases matching TRBD1. The junction had 6 bases not matched to a gene; V was cut back by 2 bases and J by 7 bases. Germline V gives CDR1 SGHRS, CDR2 YFSETQ. The length of the CDR3 is 15 residues. CDR3 sequence (DNA): TGCGCCAGCAGCTTCGGGACAGGGTCCGGTGAAAAACTGTTTTTT. Protein product: CASSFGTGSGEKLFF. Full variable domain (outside the CDR3, taken from reference TRBV5-1 and TRBJ1-4): KAGVTQTPRYLIKTRGQQVTLSCSPISGHRSVSWYQQTPGQGLQFLFEYFSETQRNKGNFPGRFSGRQFSNSRSEMNVSTLELGDSALYLCASSFGTGSGEKLFFGSGTQLSVL.

The CDR3 bases are TGTGCCAGCAGCTTAAATCCGGGGGTAGCAGAGACCCAGTACTTC. Translating gives CASSLNPGVAETQYF. The gene calls are TRBV7-2 and TRBJ2-5; a possible D gene is TRBD2 (6 bases). The CDR3 runs 15 residues. Trimming shortened V by 2 bases and J by 4 bases, and 14 bases separated the two germline ends. In germline, CDR1 is SGHTA, CDR2 FQGNSA.

This chain uses TRBV4-1 with TRBJ2-5; the match to TRBD2 covers 10 bases. CDR3 length: 17 residues. Germline CDR1 and CDR2: MGHRA and YSYEKL. V lost 2 bases, J lost 5 bases, and 11 bases stayed unmatched. For the CDR3, the DNA is TGCGCCAGCAGCCAATCAAACAATAGCGGGAGGTTGGAGACCCAGTACTTC. This gives the protein CASSQSNNSGRLETQYF.

This chain uses TRBV30 with TRBJ1-1; TRBD1 agrees at 8 bases. J was trimmed by 4 bases and V by 4 bases; bases with no gene match: 2. The CDR3 sequence is 12 residues long. In germline, CDR1 is GTSNPN, CDR2 SVGIG (reference sequence). In DNA, the CDR3 is TGTGCCTGGACCACAGGGGGCACTGAAGCTTTCTTT. Translating gives CAWTTGGTEAFF.

The chain joins TRBV24-1 to TRBJ2-3, with 7 bases aligning to TRBD1. Germline V gives CDR1 KGHDR, CDR2 SFDVKD. The J segment lost 1 base and the V segment lost 3 bases, leaving 9 bases of the junction unmatched. The CDR3 is 17 amino acids. The CDR3 nucleotides read TGTGCCACCAGTGATGCGACACAGGGGCTCGGCACAGATACGCAGTATTTT. Translation gives CATSDATQGLGTDTQYF.

V and J are TRBV7-8 and TRBJ1-1, with 9 nucleotides matching TRBD1. The CDR3 extends over 17 amino acids. CDR1 is SGHVS, CDR2 FQNEAQ, per germline. J was trimmed by 1 base and V by 4 bases; bases with no gene match: 10. CDR3 nucleotides: TGTGCCAGCAGCTCCTTGACAGGGGGGAACTCGAACACTGAAGCTTTCTTT. It encodes CASSSLTGGNSNTEAFF. Variable domain in full (rest from reference TRBV7-8 and TRBJ1-1): GAGVSQSPRYKVAKRGQDVALRCDPISGHVSLFWYQQALGQGPEFLTYFQNEAQLDKSGLPSDRFFAERPEGSVSTLKIQRTQQEDSAVYLCASSSLTGGNSNTEAFFGQGTRLTVV.

A note on this clone: This is likely an artifact of a read error, given a far larger clone one base away. CDR3 nucleotides: TGTGCCAGCAGCTTGGCTGTCAATCAGCCCCAGCATTTT. Protein product: CASSLAVNQPQHF. This chain connects TRBV5-8 to TRBJ1-5; D ambiguous. Germline V gene sequence: CDR1 SGHTS, CDR2 YDEGEE. CDR3 size: 13 residues. V was trimmed by 0 bases and J by 3 bases, leaving 4 bases between them. Based on the CDR3 plus reference TRBV5-8 and TRBJ1-5, the full variable domain is EAGVTQSPTHLIKTRGQQATLRCSPISGHTSVYWYQQALGLGLQFLLWYDEGEERNRGNFPPRFSGRQFPNYSSELNVNALELEDSALYLCASSLAVNQPQHFGDGTRLSIL.

In this sample, this clone turned up once. V gene TRBV5-1 combines with J gene TRBJ2-5; 7 bases are a match to TRBD1. The CDR3 length is 15 residues. After removal of 4 bases from V and 1 base from J, the junction contained 7 bases not matched to a gene. Germline V CDR1 and CDR2: SGHRS, YFSETQ. The CDR3 here is CASSPMGTVQETQYF. The CDR3 DNA is TGCGCCAGCAGCCCAATGGGGACAGTCCAAGAGACCCAGTACTTC.

The CDR3 sequence is CASSEGGTVGSEKLFF. The CDR3 coding sequence is TGTGCCAGCAGTGAAGGCGGGACAGTGGGGTCTGAAAAACTGTTTTTT. The V gene is TRBV2, the J gene TRBJ1-4, with 7 positions matching TRBD1. Germline V gives CDR1 SNHLY, CDR2 FYNNEI. Losses at the gene ends were 1 base for V and 7 bases for J; bases not matched to a gene: 9. This CDR3 contains 16 residues. The whole variable domain, filled in from reference TRBV2 and TRBJ1-4, reads EPEVTQTPSHQVTQMGQEVILRCVPISNHLYFYWYRQILGQKVEFLVSFYNNEISEKSEIFDDQFSVERPDGSNFTLKIRSTKLEDSAMYFCASSEGGTVGSEKLFFGSGTQLSVL.

This rearrangement joins TRBV7-3 to TRBJ2-1; D is possibly TRBD1 (5 bases). V gave up 2 bases and J gave up 0 bases, with 8 bases separating them. This CDR3 has 15 residues. Germline values: CDR1 SGHTA, CDR2 FQGTGA. CDR3 loop: CASSLRQHSYNEQFF. CDR3 DNA: TGTGCCAGCAGCTTACGACAGCACTCCTACAATGAGCAGTTCTTC. Complete variable domain (other parts from reference TRBV7-3 and TRBJ2-1): GAGVSQTPSNKVTEKGKYVELRCDPISGHTALYWYRQSLGQGPEFLIYFQGTGAADDSGLPNDRFFAVRPEGSVSTLKIQRTERGDSAVYLCASSLRQHSYNEQFFGPGTRLTVL.

The V call is TRBV11-2, the J call TRBJ1-1; no clear D. This CDR3 has 14 amino acids. Germline CDR1 and CDR2: SGHAT and FQNNGV. The germline V and J ends were trimmed by 1 base and 3 bases, with 9 bases remaining between them. CDR3 in amino acids: CASSLVRQHTEAFF. CDR3 sequence (DNA): TGTGCCAGCAGCTTAGTGAGGCAACACACTGAAGCTTTCTTT. Using reference TRBV11-2 and TRBJ1-1 for the parts outside the CDR3, the full variable domain is EAGVAQSPRYKIIEKRQSVAFWCNPISGHATLYWYQQILGQGPKLLIQFQNNGVVDDSQLPKDRFSAERLKGVDSTLKIQPAKLEDSAVYLCASSLVRQHTEAFFGQGTRLTVV.

The table lists this clone with a few counts. CDR3 sequence reads: CASSLTLSSYNSPLHF. The DNA for the CDR3 is TGCGCCAGCAGCTTGACCCTGAGCTCCTATAATTCACCCCTCCACTTT. The V gene is TRBV5-1, the J gene TRBJ1-6; D gene ambiguous. The CDR3 sequence is 16 residues long. The germline V gene has CDR1 SGHRS and CDR2 YFSETQ. V gave up 1 base and J gave up 0 bases, with 8 bases separating them.

This rearrangement joins TRBV5-4 to TRBJ1-5, with D hard to call. CDR1 and CDR2 from the germline V gene are SGHNT and YYREEE (reference sequence). The CDR3 is made up of 14 amino acids. V gave up 1 base and J gave up 8 bases, with 13 bases separating them. CDR3 sequence: CASSLWAAPEPQHF. Written as DNA, the CDR3 is TGTGCCAGCAGCTTGTGGGCTGCCCCGGAGCCCCAGCATTTT.

CDR3 region: CASSPPSVEQYF. CDR3 in DNA: TGTGCCAGCAGCCCACCTAGTGTCGAGCAGTACTTC. The chain is built from TRBV28 and TRBJ2-7; D is unclear. V was shortened by 6 bases and J by 6 bases, with 12 bases between the two germline ends. Germline CDR1 and CDR2: MDHEN and SYDVKM. The CDR3 totals 12 residues.

This sequence joins TRBV5-1 and TRBJ2-2, with 9 bases identical to TRBD1. The CDR3 runs to 16 residues. The trim removed 4 bases at V and 7 bases at J, leaving 11 bases unmatched. From germline, CDR1 is SGHRS and CDR2 YFSETQ. This chain's CDR3 is CASSLPTGGNGGELFF. The CDR3 DNA is TGCGCCAGCAGCCTCCCCACAGGGGGCAACGGCGGGGAGCTGTTTTTT.

The CDR3 region has the DNA TGTGCCAGCAGTCGACTAGCGGGGGGTTTGGAGACCCAGTACTTC. Its translation is CASSRLAGGLETQYF. This rearrangement joins TRBV11-2 to TRBJ2-5; 13 bases fit TRBD2. The V segment lost 6 bases and the J segment 5 bases; nucleotides outside the gene matches: 6. Germline CDR1 is SGHAT and CDR2 is FQNNGV. There are 15 residues in the CDR3.

This chain links TRBV7-9 with TRBJ1-1, with unresolved D. This CDR3 has 12 residues. Per germline, CDR1 SEHNR and CDR2 FQNEAQ (reference sequence). V was trimmed by 1 base and J by 7 bases, leaving 7 bases between them. CDR3 protein: CASSLVVGEAFF. In DNA, the CDR3 is TGTGCCAGCAGCTTAGTAGTCGGTGAAGCTTTCTTT. Variable domain in full (rest from reference TRBV7-9 and TRBJ1-1): DTGVSQNPRHKITKRGQNVTFRCDPISEHNRLYWYRQTLGQGPEFLTYFQNEAQLEKSRLLSDRFSAERPKGSFSTLEIQRTEQGDSAMYLCASSLVVGEAFFGQGTRLTVV.

The rearrangement uses TRBV9 and TRBJ2-3; 10 nucleotides align to TRBD2. Per germline, CDR1 SGDLS and CDR2 YYNGEE. After removal of 0 bases from V and 1 base from J, the junction contained 5 bases not matched to a gene. The CDR3 is 17 amino acids. The CDR3 here is CASSVVTSGKGTDTQYF. Written as DNA, the CDR3 is TGTGCCAGCAGCGTAGTTACTAGCGGGAAAGGCACAGATACGCAGTATTTT. Full variable domain (remainder filled in from reference TRBV9 and TRBJ2-3): DSGVTQTPKHLITATGQRVTLRCSPRSGDLSVYWYQQSLDQGLQFLIQYYNGEERAKGNILERFSAQQFPDLHSELNLSSLELGDSALYFCASSVVTSGKGTDTQYFGPGTRLTVL.

The chain recombines TRBV5-4 with TRBJ2-3; no definite D call. The ends were cut back, 3 bases at V and 8 bases at J, with 7 bases in the middle. CDR1 and CDR2 (germline): SGHNT, YYREEE (reference sequence). The CDR3 totals 11 residues. The CDR3 spells CASSSAGTQYF. Here the CDR3 DNA reads TGTGCCAGCAGCTCCGCAGGTACGCAGTATTTT. Looking up the rest from reference TRBV5-4 and TRBJ2-3 gives the full variable domain: ETGVTQSPTHLIKTRGQQVTLRCSSQSGHNTVSWYQQALGQGPQFIFQYYREEENGRGNFPPRFSGLQFPNYSSELNVNALELDDSALYLCASSSAGTQYFGPGTRLTVL.

The chain couples TRBV5-4 to TRBJ1-4, with D perhaps TRBD1 (6 bases). This CDR3 is built from 13 residues. Trimming took off 0 bases at V and 7 bases at J, with 7 bases between the two ends. CDR1 and CDR2 (germline): SGHNT, YYREEE (reference sequence). The CDR3 loop is CASSLAGVEKLFF. DNA of the CDR3: TGTGCCAGCAGCTTGGCAGGGGTTGAAAAACTGTTTTTT.

The chain uses TRBV5-1 and TRBJ1-2; D is undetermined. The germline V gene encodes CDR1 SGHRS and CDR2 YFSETQ. V lost 2 bases to trimming and J lost 9 bases, with 8 bases between them. There are 11 residues in the CDR3. In DNA, the CDR3 is TGCGCCAGCAGCTTTGGTGAGAGCTACACCTTC. Translation gives CASSFGESYTF.

Here the CDR3 DNA reads TGTGCCAGCAGCTCAACAGGGGGACAAGAGACCCAGTACTTC. Translated, it gives CASSSTGGQETQYF. The gene calls are TRBV5-6 and TRBJ2-5, with 8 bases aligning to TRBD1. Germline CDR1 is SGHDT and CDR2 is YYEEEE. The CDR3 totals 14 residues. V shed 3 bases, J shed 2 bases, and the junction held 3 bases outside the gene matches.

The chain uses TRBV5-1 and TRBJ1-1; TRBD1 matches at 8 bases. This CDR3 is 16 amino acids long. With V trimmed by 4 bases and J by 4 bases, 12 bases remained unmatched. The germline gives CDR1 SGHRS, CDR2 YFSETQ. CDR3 protein: CASSPRTGILGTEAFF. CDR3 nucleotides: TGCGCCAGCAGCCCTAGGACAGGGATCCTTGGCACTGAAGCTTTCTTT.